Listed below are T cell receptor beta chains from one sample, sequenced in a study of blood T cell repertoires in COVID-19. Assay used: immunoSEQ multiplex PCR; TCRdb lists only in-frame clones, some missing. Among more than 75,000 clones listed, 82% were seen once. Material: peripheral blood. These receptors all come from a man aged 55 to 70 with acute or convalescent COVID-19. Both conserved end residues are part of each CDR3. The D gene is left open where the match is weak. Rows give clone size only sometimes, using once, few, many, or a class for an expanded clone.

J gene	V gene	clone size	D gene	CDR3 protein	CDR3 DNA
TRBJ1-1	TRBV12-3/TRBV12-4	.	.	CASSTMATPAFF	TGTGCCAGCAGCACTATGGCCACTCCAGCTTTCTTT
TRBJ1-5	TRBV28	.	.	CASTGGPSRRAGSNQPQHF	TGTGCCAGCACGGGGGGTCCCAGTCGACGGGCAGGGTCCAATCAGCCCCAGCATTTT
TRBJ1-1	TRBV7-8	.	.	CASSLVDSRGEAFF	TGTGCCAGCAGCTTAGTAGACAGCCGCGGCGAAGCTTTCTTT
TRBJ1-4	TRBV4-2	.	TRBD1	CASSQEGTGSSEKLFF	TGTGCCAGCAGCCAAGAGGGGACAGGGTCCTCTGAAAAACTGTTTTTT
TRBJ1-1	TRBV10-3	.	TRBD1	CAISTGTGGTEAFF	TGTGCCATCAGTACCGGGACAGGGGGCACTGAAGCTTTCTTT
TRBJ2-1	TRBV4-1	.	TRBD2	CASSSSGLAGLFRSENNEQFF	TGCGCCAGCAGCTCTTCAGGACTAGCGGGCTTATTTCGGTCAGAAAACAATGAGCAGTTCTTC
TRBJ2-1	TRBV5-1	few	TRBD1	CASSGRTGGDEQFF	TGCGCCAGCAGCGGTCGGACAGGGGGGGATGAGCAGTTCTTC
TRBJ2-7	TRBV29-1	.	TRBD2	CSVEAPGRNEQYF	TGCAGCGTTGAAGCTCCCGGGAGGAACGAGCAGTACTTC
TRBJ2-3	TRBV5-4	.	.	CASSIGQNPDTQYF	TGTGCCAGCAGCATTGGACAGAACCCAGATACGCAGTATTTT
TRBJ1-2	TRBV30	.	.	CAWSARWGYTF	TGTGCCTGGAGTGCCAGGTGGGGCTACACCTTC
TRBJ1-5	TRBV6-1	.	TRBD1	CASSESGRGHNQPQHF	TGTGCCAGCAGTGAATCGGGCAGGGGGCACAATCAGCCCCAGCATTTT
TRBJ1-2	TRBV24-1	.	.	CATSDSHAGSDIYGYTF	TGTGCCACCAGTGATTCACATGCGGGGTCGGATATATATGGCTACACCTTC
TRBJ2-1	TRBV6-4	once	TRBD2	CASRTSASSYNEQFF	TGTGCCAGCAGAACTAGCGCGAGCTCCTACAATGAGCAGTTCTTC
TRBJ2-3	TRBV24-1	.	TRBD1	CATSDVTGVRTDTQYF	TGTGCCACCAGTGATGTGACAGGGGTTAGAACAGATACGCAGTATTTT
TRBJ1-1	TRBV3-1/TRBV3-2	.	.	CASSQEWRVVAFF	TGTGCCAGCAGCCAAGAATGGAGGGTGGTAGCTTTCTTT